This TCR beta chain is from a study of blood T cells in healthy people across ages. For this clonotype: What it binds is unknown.

PCR was performed a second time for roughly 7 to 11 cycles using a sample-barcoded 5' primer and a J-beta primer mix. MiXCR was run by TCRdb on the 5' RACE reads, yielding one entry per CDR3 protein. The sample yields about 1.4 million distinct CDR3 sequences, approximately 60% seen once. Study-level results: Naive and antigen-experienced cells were not separated, limiting conclusive comparison. Age advanced and TCR beta diversity per million T cells fell, roughly linearly.

The sample was blood. The sequence derives from a man younger than 35 in good health.

In DNA, the CDR3 is TGCAGTGCTAGGCCGACAGGGTTAGCCCACTACGAGCAGTACTTC. Translating gives CSARPTGLAHYEQYF. The chain joins TRBV20-1 to TRBJ2-7; 7 bases align to TRBD1. J was trimmed by 3 bases and V by 3 bases; bases with no gene match: 11. Germline V gene data show CDR1 as DFQATT and CDR2 as SNEGSKA (reference sequence). The CDR3 runs to 15 residues.